This T cell receptor (beta chain) was recovered during a study of blood T cell repertoires in COVID-19. The wider study: Samples of COVID-19 (acute and convalescent) were obtained from the United States, Italy and Spain. From T cells, B-cell-depleted T cells, or PBMCs came the material, which was cDNA or gDNA.

Germline CDR1 reads SGDLS; CDR2 reads YYNGEE. V lost 3 bases and J lost 2; bases outside the gene matches: 2. The CDR3 length is 15 residues. In the original analysis: Estimation of nucleated cell counts relied on the amplification of reference gene primers. Sequencing was performed with immunoSEQ multiplex PCR; in TCRdb, only in-frame clones are kept and a portion is missing. The D gene and trimming were derived from the DNA, and the V and J assignments and clone size from that table. The profile shows 75,000 to 90,000 clones, approximately 87% of them singletons. The chain is built from TRBV9 and TRBJ2-6, with TRBD1 matching 7 bases. This TCR derives from a human donor in a cohort sampled during active COVID-19. Sequenced material: peripheral blood. The CDR3 nucleotides read TGTGCCAGCAGCGACGGACAGGCTGGGGCCAACGTCCTGACTTTC. This sequence encodes CASSDGQAGANVLTF.